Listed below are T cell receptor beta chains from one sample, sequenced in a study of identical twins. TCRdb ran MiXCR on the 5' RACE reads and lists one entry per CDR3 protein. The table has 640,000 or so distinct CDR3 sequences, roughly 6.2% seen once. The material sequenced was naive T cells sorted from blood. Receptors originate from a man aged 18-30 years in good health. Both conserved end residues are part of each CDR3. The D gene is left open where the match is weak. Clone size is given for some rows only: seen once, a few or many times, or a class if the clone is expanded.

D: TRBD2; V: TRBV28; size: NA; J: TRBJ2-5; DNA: TGTGCCAGCAGTTTGGGGACTAGCGGGAGGGAGACCCAGTACTTC; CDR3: CASSLGTSGRETQYF
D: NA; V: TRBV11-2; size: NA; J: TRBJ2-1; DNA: TGTGCCAGCAGCCAGGCCAGCCTGAGCTCCTACAATGAGCAGTTCTTC; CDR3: CASSQASLSSYNEQFF
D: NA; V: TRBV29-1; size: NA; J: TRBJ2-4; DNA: TGCAGCGTTGTGGACGGGATCAAAAACATTCAGTACTTC; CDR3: CSVVDGIKNIQYF
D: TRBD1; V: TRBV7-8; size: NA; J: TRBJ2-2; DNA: TGTGCCAGCAGCTTATACACAGGGGCGAACACCGGGGAGCTGTTTTTT; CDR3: CASSLYTGANTGELFF
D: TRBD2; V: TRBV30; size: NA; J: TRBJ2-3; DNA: TGTGCCTGGAGTGTCGGCGCTAGCGGGAGAACGCAGTATTTT; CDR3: CAWSVGASGRTQYF
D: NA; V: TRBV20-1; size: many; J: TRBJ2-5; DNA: TGCAGTGCTACCGGGCGGATCCAAGAGACCCAGTACTTC; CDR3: CSATGRIQETQYF
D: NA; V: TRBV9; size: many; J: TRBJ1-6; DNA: TGTGCCAGCAGCGTAAATAATTCACCCCTCCACTTT; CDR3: CASSVNNSPLHF
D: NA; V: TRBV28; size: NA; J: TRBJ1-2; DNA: TGTGCCAGCAGTCTAACAGGGCCAGACGGCTACACCTTC; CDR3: CASSLTGPDGYTF
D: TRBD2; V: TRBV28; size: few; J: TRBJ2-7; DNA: TGTGCCAGCACCTTGGCCGGATTGGCGGGAGGTAGCAGCGAGCAGTACTTC; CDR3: CASTLAGLAGGSSEQYF
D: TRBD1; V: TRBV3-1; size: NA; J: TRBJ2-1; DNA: TGTGCCAGCAGCCAAGCTCCTACCGGGACAGGGGTTAATGAGCAGTTCTTC; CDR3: CASSQAPTGTGVNEQFF
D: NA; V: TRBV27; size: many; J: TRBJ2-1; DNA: TGTGCCAGCAGCTTGGGGACGGGAGCCTACAATGAGCAGTTCTTC; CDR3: CASSLGTGAYNEQFF
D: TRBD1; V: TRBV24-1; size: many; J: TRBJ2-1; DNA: TGTGCCACCAGTGATTTCGTAGGGGGCAGGGGGCATGAGCAGTTCTTC; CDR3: CATSDFVGGRGHEQFF
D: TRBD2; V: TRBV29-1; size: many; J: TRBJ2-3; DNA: TGCAGCGCTCGACTAGCGGGAGTTGATACGCAGTATTTT; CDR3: CSARLAGVDTQYF
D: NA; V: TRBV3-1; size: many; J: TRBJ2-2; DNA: TGTGCCAGCAGCCAAGATTTCGGCACCGGGGAGCTGTTTTTT; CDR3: CASSQDFGTGELFF
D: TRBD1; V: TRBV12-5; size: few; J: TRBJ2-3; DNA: TGTGCTAGTGGTTTGCCCCCTGGACAGGTAACTAGCACAGATACGCAGTATTTT; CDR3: CASGLPPGQVTSTDTQYF
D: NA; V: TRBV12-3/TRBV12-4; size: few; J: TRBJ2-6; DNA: TGTGCCAGCAGTCCCGTGGGGGGAAGCTCTGGGGCCAACGTCCTGACTTTC; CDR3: CASSPVGGSSGANVLTF
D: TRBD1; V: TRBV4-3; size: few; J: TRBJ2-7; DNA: TGCGCCAGCAGCCATGCCCGGACAGGGGTCTACGAGCAGTACTTC; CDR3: CASSHARTGVYEQYF
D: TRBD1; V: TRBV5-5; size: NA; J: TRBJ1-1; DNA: TGTGCCAGCAGCCCCGGACAGGGTGAAACTTTCTTT; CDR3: CASSPGQGETFF
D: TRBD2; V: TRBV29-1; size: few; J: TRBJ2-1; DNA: TGCAGCGTTTCTCGGACTAGCGGGAGAACGGTTTACAATGAGCAGTTCTTC; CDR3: CSVSRTSGRTVYNEQFF
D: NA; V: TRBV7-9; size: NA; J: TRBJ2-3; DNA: TGTGCCAGCAGCTTAGTTGCGGAGGACACAGATACGCAGTATTTT; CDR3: CASSLVAEDTDTQYF
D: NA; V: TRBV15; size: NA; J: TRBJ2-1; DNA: TGTGCCACCAGCAGAGAGACAGCTGAGCAGTTCTTC; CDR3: CATSRETAEQFF
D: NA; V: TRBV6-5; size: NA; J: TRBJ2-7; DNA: TGTGCCAGCACCGGCAGCCACTACGAGCAGTACTTC; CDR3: CASTGSHYEQYF
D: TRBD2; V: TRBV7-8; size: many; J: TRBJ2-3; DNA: TGTGCCAGCAGCTTACTAGCGGGAGGGCCTATGGATACGCAGTATTTT; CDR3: CASSLLAGGPMDTQYF
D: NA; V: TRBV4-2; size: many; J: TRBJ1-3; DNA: TGTGCCAGCAGCCAAGACCCCACCTTTGGAAACACCATATATTTT; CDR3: CASSQDPTFGNTIYF
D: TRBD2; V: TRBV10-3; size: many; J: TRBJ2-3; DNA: TGTGCCATCAGCCAGGGACTAGCGGGGTACACAGATACGCAGTATTTT; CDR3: CAISQGLAGYTDTQYF
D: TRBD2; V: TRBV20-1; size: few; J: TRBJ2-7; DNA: TGCAGTGCTAGTTCCGTGGGAGGGCCTCCCTACGAGCAGTACTTC; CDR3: CSASSVGGPPYEQYF
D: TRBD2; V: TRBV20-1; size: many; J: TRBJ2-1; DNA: TGCAGTGCTCAAGAAGCGGGAGGGCCGGGTTCGGAGGAGCAGTTCTTC; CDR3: CSAQEAGGPGSEEQFF
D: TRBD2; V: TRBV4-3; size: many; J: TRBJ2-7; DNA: TGCGCCAGCAGCCAAACACTAGCGCTGGCTACCGAGCAGTACTTC; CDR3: CASSQTLALATEQYF
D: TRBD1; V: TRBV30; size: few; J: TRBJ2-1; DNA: TGTGCCTGGACCCATCCGGGACAGGGGTACCGCTTTGAGCAGTTCTTC; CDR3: CAWTHPGQGYRFEQFF
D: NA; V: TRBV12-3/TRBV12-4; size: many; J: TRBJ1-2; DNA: TGTGCCAGCAGTTCTGTGGGGGGAAGTCGGTATGGCTACACCTTC; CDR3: CASSSVGGSRYGYTF
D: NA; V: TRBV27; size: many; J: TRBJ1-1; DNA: TGTGCCAGCAGTCCCGACCCGACAGTGATGAACACTGAAGCTTTCTTT; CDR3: CASSPDPTVMNTEAFF